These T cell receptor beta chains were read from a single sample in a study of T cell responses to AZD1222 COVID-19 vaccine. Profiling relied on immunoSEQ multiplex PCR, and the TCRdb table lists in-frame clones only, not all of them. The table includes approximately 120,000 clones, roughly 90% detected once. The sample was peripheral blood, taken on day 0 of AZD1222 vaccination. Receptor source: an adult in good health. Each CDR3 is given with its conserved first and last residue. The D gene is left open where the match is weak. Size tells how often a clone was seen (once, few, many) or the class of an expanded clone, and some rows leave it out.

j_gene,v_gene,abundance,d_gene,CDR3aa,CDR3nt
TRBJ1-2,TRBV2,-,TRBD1,CASRGPGTGSLYGYTF,TGTGCCAGCAGGGGACCCGGGACAGGCTCCCTGTATGGCTACACCTTC
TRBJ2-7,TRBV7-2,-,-,CASSTTTGGGYEQYF,TGTGCCAGCAGCACTACAACAGGGGGAGGGTACGAGCAGTACTTC
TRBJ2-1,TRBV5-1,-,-,CASSLDGLSYNEQFF,TGCGCCAGCAGCTTGGACGGTCTCTCCTACAATGAGCAGTTCTTC
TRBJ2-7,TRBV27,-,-,CASSFGSGADEQYF,TGTGCCAGCAGTTTTGGCTCGGGGGCAGACGAGCAGTACTTC
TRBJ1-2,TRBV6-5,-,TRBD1,CASSFKQGSYGYTF,TGTGCCAGCAGTTTCAAACAGGGGTCCTATGGCTACACCTTC
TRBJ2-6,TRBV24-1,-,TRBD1,CATSDPGTGVRKSGANVLTF,TGTGCCACCAGTGACCCCGGGACAGGGGTAAGGAAATCTGGGGCCAACGTCCTGACTTTC
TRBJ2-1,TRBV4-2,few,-,CASSQDEQNYNEQFF,TGTGCCAGCAGCCAAGATGAACAGAACTACAATGAGCAGTTCTTC
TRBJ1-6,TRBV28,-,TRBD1,CASSFDRVNSPLHF,TGTGCCAGCAGTTTCGACAGGGTTAATTCACCCCTCCACTTT
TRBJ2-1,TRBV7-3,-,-,CASSLKSDHEQFF,TGTGCCAGCAGCTTAAAGTCAGACCATGAGCAGTTCTTC
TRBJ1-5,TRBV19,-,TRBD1,CASSQYRGPGNQPQHF,TGTGCCAGTAGTCAATACAGGGGGCCAGGCAATCAGCCCCAGCATTTT
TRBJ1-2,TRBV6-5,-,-,CASSYYNAGGYTF,TGTGCCAGCAGTTACTATAACGCGGGCGGCTACACCTTC
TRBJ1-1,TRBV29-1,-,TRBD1,CSVRTGGGFAEAFF,TGCAGCGTGCGGACAGGGGGAGGTTTCGCTGAAGCTTTCTTT
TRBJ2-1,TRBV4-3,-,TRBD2,CASSQDRASGGVYEQFF,TGCGCCAGCAGCCAAGATAGGGCTAGCGGGGGGGTATATGAGCAGTTCTTC